Below are 20 T cell receptor beta chains sequenced from a single sample in a study of identical twins. One entry per CDR3 protein results from TCRdb running MiXCR on the 5' RACE reads. The sample records about 730,000 distinct CDR3 sequences, 20% to 25% being singletons. The sample also formed part of further work on T cells expressing NK-cell markers.

The sample taken for sequencing was PBMCs. These receptors were taken from a woman between 18 and 30 years old in good health.

The chain combines TRBV12-3 or TRBV12-4 with TRBJ1-2; perhaps TRBD1 as D (5 bases). The CDR3 loop spans 15 amino acids. Trimming cost V 2 bases and J 5 bases, with 15 bases left between them. The CDR3, as DNA: TGTGCCAGCAGTTTATATCCCCCTGAGGGGTATGGCTACACCTTC. Protein sequence: CASSLYPPEGYGYTF.

This clonotype was observed a few times. The chain employs TRBV20-1 and TRBJ1-5; D remains ambiguous. Germline V gene data show CDR1 as DFQATT and CDR2 as SNEGSKA (reference sequence). V was trimmed by 4 bases and J by 6 bases, leaving 10 bases between them. The CDR3 runs to 12 residues. The CDR3 is CSATGSLQPQHF. The CDR3 nucleotides are TGCAGTGCTACGGGGTCTCTTCAGCCCCAGCATTTT.

This clonotype was seen ten or more times. The chain combines TRBV12-3 or TRBV12-4 with TRBJ2-1, with D uncertain. The CDR3 length is 12 residues. The V end was cut by 4 bases, the J end by 5 bases, with 6 bases between. The CDR3 is CASSWVNNEQFF. The CDR3 bases are TGTGCCAGCAGTTGGGTAAACAATGAGCAGTTCTTC.

The chain links TRBV20-1 to TRBJ2-7, with D possibly matching TRBD1 (6 bases). Germline V CDR1 and CDR2: DFQATT, SNEGSKA (reference sequence). The V gene lost 6 bases and the J gene lost 3 bases, with 15 bases spanning the gap. The CDR3 is 13 amino acids. The CDR3 nucleotides read TGCAGTGCAACGACAGGTATACTCTACGAGCAGTACTTC. Amino acids: CSATTGILYEQYF.

The V gene is TRBV29-1, the J gene TRBJ2-3, with a possible D match to TRBD2 (6 bases). Germline V gene data show CDR1 as SQVTM and CDR2 as ANQGSEA. The CDR3 totals 15 residues. CDR3 region: CIAGGEWDGTDTQYF. The CDR3 DNA reads as TGCATCGCTGGAGGGGAGTGGGATGGCACAGATACGCAGTATTTT.

The chain has TRBV12-3 or TRBV12-4 and TRBJ1-1; D is unresolved. V was shortened by 8 bases and J by 0 bases, with 10 bases between the two germline ends. The CDR3 loop spans 13 amino acids. The CDR3 DNA reads TGTGCCAGCGCCACCGGGGTGAACACTGAAGCTTTCTTT. Amino acids: CASATGVNTEAFF.

This clonotype was recorded a few times. The chain has TRBV29-1 and TRBJ2-1, with D possibly being TRBD2 (6 bases). Trimming shortened V by 2 bases and J by 0 bases, and 14 bases separated the two germline ends. Germline V gene data show CDR1 as SQVTM and CDR2 as ANQGSEA. The CDR3 length is 16 residues. CDR3 sequence reads: CSVELVRGDSYNEQFF. The CDR3 DNA is TGCAGCGTTGAATTGGTGCGCGGGGACTCCTACAATGAGCAGTTCTTC.

The chain is built from TRBV7-2 and TRBJ1-5; no definite D call. Germline values: CDR1 SGHTA, CDR2 FQGNSA. Between the trimmed V and J ends, which lost 5 bases and 5 bases, there was a span of 7 bases. The CDR3 runs 12 residues. The CDR3 spells CASSGTDQPQHF. DNA for the CDR3: TGTGCCAGCAGCGGTACAGATCAGCCCCAGCATTTT.

This clonotype was recorded at least ten times. The chain employs TRBV28 and TRBJ2-7; D unclear. V was shortened by 5 bases and J by 3 bases, with 8 bases between the two germline ends. There are 12 residues in the CDR3. Germline CDR1 reads MDHEN; CDR2 reads SYDVKM. The DNA for the CDR3 is TGTGCCAGCAGTCCCCAGGTCTACGAGCAGTACTTC. Its translation is CASSPQVYEQYF.

The rearrangement uses TRBV7-6 and TRBJ2-1, with no clear D. Germline loops: CDR1 SGHVS, CDR2 FNYEAQ. The CDR3 has 15 amino acids. The V end was cut by 5 bases, the J end by 1 base, with 12 bases between. The CDR3 loop reads CASSQPRRSYNEQFF. As DNA, the CDR3 is TGTGCCAGCAGCCAACCCCGGAGATCCTACAATGAGCAGTTCTTC. The whole variable domain, filled in from reference TRBV7-6 and TRBJ2-1, reads GAGVSQSPRYKVTKRGQDVALRCDPISGHVSLYWYRQALGQGPEFLTYFNYEAQQDKSGLPNDRFSAERPEGSISTLTIQRTEQRDSAMYRCASSQPRRSYNEQFFGPGTRLTVL.

This sequence joins TRBV6-5 and TRBJ2-1; D unclear. The CDR3 length is 16 residues. Germline lookup yields CDR1 MNHEY and CDR2 SVGAGI. The ends were cut back, 4 bases at V and 2 bases at J, with 15 bases in the middle. The CDR3 is CASSSRHVLTYNEQFF. The CDR3 DNA sequence: TGTGCCAGCAGTTCTCGACACGTCCTGACCTACAATGAGCAGTTCTTC.

This rearrangement joins TRBV2 to TRBJ2-5; the D gene could be TRBD1 or TRBD2 (5 bases each). The CDR3 covers 14 residues. Germline loops: CDR1 SNHLY, CDR2 FYNNEI. Trimming removed 3 bases at V and 6 bases at J, with 14 bases between. The CDR3 region is CASSDGGLAKTQYF. CDR3 DNA: TGTGCCAGCAGTGATGGGGGTCTAGCTAAGACCCAGTACTTC.

The J gene is TRBJ2-5, the V gene TRBV29-1; no definite D call. Trimming took off 3 bases at V and 1 base at J, with 0 bases between the two ends. CDR3 length equals 10 residues. CDR1 is SQVTM and CDR2 is ANQGSEA in the germline V gene. The CDR3 DNA is TGCAGCGTTGACCAAGAGACCCAGTACTTC. It specifies CSVDQETQYF.

The chain links TRBV27 to TRBJ2-1; D could derive from TRBD1 or TRBD2 (5 bases each). V lost 6 bases and J 6 bases, leaving 12 bases between the germline ends. The CDR3 spans 13 residues. Per the germline V gene, CDR1 is MNHEY and CDR2 is SMNVEV (reference sequence). CDR3 bases: TGTGCCAGCAGCCGGGACCTCCGCAATGAGCAGTTCTTC. Amino acids: CASSRDLRNEQFF.

This clonotype has just a few counts. The rearrangement links TRBV5-1 to TRBJ1-2; no firm D call. CDR1 and CDR2 (germline): SGHRS, YFSETQ. The CDR3 consists of 13 residues. Deletions cut 3 bases from V and 8 bases from J, with 14 bases between. CDR3 nucleotides: TGCGCCAGCAGCTCCAATGGGGATTACGGCTACACCTTC. Translation gives CASSSNGDYGYTF.

The rearrangement joins TRBV20-1 to TRBJ2-2; 7 bases align to TRBD1. CDR3 length: 13 residues. V lost 3 bases to trimming and J lost 6 bases; unmatched junction nucleotides: 4. In germline, CDR1 is DFQATT, CDR2 SNEGSKA (reference sequence). The CDR3 DNA reads TGCAGTGCTAGGCCTACAGGGGCCGGGGAGCTGTTTTTT. It translates to CSARPTGAGELFF.

This sequence joins TRBV9 and TRBJ2-1, with 9 bases identical to TRBD1. The V gene's germline CDR1 is SGDLS and CDR2 YYNGEE. The trim removed 3 bases at V and 2 bases at J, leaving 6 bases unmatched. This CDR3 is built from 16 residues. In DNA, the CDR3 is TGTGCCAGCAGCGCTCTCGGGACAGGGACCTACAATGAGCAGTTCTTC. Its translation is CASSALGTGTYNEQFF. Using reference TRBV9 and TRBJ2-1 for the parts outside the CDR3, the full variable domain is DSGVTQTPKHLITATGQRVTLRCSPRSGDLSVYWYQQSLDQGLQFLIQYYNGEERAKGNILERFSAQQFPDLHSELNLSSLELGDSALYFCASSALGTGTYNEQFFGPGTRLTVL.

V gene TRBV2 combines with J gene TRBJ2-5; the D gene is possibly TRBD2 (7 bases). Germline V CDR1 and CDR2: SNHLY, FYNNEI. The CDR3 loop spans 14 amino acids. V lost 10 bases and J 2 bases, leaving 17 bases between the germline ends. The CDR3 region has the DNA TGTGCCACCAAAGAGGGGGGGGCTCAAGAGACCCAGTACTTC. The encoded protein is CATKEGGAQETQYF.

V and J are TRBV5-1 and TRBJ2-2; D call uncertain. The germline CDR1 and CDR2 sequences are SGHRS and YFSETQ. The V end lost 2 bases, the J end lost 5 bases, and 7 bases lay between the germline ends. CDR3 length: 13 amino acids. DNA for the CDR3: TGCGCCAGCAGCTTCGAACTAACCGGGGAGCTGTTTTTT. Its protein is CASSFELTGELFF.

The chain couples TRBV20-1 to TRBJ2-5; 7 bases match TRBD2. The CDR3 runs to 12 residues. CDR1 is DFQATT, CDR2 SNEGSKA, per germline (reference sequence). The V and J ends lost 5 bases and 5 bases, in that order; junction bases with no gene match: 5. CDR3 nucleotides: TGCAGTGCTCTGGCGGGGGAGGAGACCCAGTACTTC. This gives the protein CSALAGEETQYF.